The sequence of this T cell receptor (beta chain) was determined in a study of CDR3 diversity in severe acne. TCRdb called the PCR reads again in MiXCR, with one record for every CDR3 protein. The table includes tens of thousands of distinct CDR3 sequences, around 53% detected once. CDR1 is SNHLY, CDR2 FYNNEI, per germline. The V segment lost 6 bases and the J segment 7 bases; nucleotides outside the gene matches: 12. CDR3 length: 15 residues. The sample comprised blood. The V and J genes are TRBV2 and TRBJ1-5, with TRBD1 matching over 7 bases. The sequence was obtained from a male donor in good health, without acne. The CDR3 loop reads CASSQGRGLWQPQHF. CDR3 nucleotide sequence: TGTGCCAGCAGCCAAGGAAGGGGGCTGTGGCAGCCCCAGCATTTT.